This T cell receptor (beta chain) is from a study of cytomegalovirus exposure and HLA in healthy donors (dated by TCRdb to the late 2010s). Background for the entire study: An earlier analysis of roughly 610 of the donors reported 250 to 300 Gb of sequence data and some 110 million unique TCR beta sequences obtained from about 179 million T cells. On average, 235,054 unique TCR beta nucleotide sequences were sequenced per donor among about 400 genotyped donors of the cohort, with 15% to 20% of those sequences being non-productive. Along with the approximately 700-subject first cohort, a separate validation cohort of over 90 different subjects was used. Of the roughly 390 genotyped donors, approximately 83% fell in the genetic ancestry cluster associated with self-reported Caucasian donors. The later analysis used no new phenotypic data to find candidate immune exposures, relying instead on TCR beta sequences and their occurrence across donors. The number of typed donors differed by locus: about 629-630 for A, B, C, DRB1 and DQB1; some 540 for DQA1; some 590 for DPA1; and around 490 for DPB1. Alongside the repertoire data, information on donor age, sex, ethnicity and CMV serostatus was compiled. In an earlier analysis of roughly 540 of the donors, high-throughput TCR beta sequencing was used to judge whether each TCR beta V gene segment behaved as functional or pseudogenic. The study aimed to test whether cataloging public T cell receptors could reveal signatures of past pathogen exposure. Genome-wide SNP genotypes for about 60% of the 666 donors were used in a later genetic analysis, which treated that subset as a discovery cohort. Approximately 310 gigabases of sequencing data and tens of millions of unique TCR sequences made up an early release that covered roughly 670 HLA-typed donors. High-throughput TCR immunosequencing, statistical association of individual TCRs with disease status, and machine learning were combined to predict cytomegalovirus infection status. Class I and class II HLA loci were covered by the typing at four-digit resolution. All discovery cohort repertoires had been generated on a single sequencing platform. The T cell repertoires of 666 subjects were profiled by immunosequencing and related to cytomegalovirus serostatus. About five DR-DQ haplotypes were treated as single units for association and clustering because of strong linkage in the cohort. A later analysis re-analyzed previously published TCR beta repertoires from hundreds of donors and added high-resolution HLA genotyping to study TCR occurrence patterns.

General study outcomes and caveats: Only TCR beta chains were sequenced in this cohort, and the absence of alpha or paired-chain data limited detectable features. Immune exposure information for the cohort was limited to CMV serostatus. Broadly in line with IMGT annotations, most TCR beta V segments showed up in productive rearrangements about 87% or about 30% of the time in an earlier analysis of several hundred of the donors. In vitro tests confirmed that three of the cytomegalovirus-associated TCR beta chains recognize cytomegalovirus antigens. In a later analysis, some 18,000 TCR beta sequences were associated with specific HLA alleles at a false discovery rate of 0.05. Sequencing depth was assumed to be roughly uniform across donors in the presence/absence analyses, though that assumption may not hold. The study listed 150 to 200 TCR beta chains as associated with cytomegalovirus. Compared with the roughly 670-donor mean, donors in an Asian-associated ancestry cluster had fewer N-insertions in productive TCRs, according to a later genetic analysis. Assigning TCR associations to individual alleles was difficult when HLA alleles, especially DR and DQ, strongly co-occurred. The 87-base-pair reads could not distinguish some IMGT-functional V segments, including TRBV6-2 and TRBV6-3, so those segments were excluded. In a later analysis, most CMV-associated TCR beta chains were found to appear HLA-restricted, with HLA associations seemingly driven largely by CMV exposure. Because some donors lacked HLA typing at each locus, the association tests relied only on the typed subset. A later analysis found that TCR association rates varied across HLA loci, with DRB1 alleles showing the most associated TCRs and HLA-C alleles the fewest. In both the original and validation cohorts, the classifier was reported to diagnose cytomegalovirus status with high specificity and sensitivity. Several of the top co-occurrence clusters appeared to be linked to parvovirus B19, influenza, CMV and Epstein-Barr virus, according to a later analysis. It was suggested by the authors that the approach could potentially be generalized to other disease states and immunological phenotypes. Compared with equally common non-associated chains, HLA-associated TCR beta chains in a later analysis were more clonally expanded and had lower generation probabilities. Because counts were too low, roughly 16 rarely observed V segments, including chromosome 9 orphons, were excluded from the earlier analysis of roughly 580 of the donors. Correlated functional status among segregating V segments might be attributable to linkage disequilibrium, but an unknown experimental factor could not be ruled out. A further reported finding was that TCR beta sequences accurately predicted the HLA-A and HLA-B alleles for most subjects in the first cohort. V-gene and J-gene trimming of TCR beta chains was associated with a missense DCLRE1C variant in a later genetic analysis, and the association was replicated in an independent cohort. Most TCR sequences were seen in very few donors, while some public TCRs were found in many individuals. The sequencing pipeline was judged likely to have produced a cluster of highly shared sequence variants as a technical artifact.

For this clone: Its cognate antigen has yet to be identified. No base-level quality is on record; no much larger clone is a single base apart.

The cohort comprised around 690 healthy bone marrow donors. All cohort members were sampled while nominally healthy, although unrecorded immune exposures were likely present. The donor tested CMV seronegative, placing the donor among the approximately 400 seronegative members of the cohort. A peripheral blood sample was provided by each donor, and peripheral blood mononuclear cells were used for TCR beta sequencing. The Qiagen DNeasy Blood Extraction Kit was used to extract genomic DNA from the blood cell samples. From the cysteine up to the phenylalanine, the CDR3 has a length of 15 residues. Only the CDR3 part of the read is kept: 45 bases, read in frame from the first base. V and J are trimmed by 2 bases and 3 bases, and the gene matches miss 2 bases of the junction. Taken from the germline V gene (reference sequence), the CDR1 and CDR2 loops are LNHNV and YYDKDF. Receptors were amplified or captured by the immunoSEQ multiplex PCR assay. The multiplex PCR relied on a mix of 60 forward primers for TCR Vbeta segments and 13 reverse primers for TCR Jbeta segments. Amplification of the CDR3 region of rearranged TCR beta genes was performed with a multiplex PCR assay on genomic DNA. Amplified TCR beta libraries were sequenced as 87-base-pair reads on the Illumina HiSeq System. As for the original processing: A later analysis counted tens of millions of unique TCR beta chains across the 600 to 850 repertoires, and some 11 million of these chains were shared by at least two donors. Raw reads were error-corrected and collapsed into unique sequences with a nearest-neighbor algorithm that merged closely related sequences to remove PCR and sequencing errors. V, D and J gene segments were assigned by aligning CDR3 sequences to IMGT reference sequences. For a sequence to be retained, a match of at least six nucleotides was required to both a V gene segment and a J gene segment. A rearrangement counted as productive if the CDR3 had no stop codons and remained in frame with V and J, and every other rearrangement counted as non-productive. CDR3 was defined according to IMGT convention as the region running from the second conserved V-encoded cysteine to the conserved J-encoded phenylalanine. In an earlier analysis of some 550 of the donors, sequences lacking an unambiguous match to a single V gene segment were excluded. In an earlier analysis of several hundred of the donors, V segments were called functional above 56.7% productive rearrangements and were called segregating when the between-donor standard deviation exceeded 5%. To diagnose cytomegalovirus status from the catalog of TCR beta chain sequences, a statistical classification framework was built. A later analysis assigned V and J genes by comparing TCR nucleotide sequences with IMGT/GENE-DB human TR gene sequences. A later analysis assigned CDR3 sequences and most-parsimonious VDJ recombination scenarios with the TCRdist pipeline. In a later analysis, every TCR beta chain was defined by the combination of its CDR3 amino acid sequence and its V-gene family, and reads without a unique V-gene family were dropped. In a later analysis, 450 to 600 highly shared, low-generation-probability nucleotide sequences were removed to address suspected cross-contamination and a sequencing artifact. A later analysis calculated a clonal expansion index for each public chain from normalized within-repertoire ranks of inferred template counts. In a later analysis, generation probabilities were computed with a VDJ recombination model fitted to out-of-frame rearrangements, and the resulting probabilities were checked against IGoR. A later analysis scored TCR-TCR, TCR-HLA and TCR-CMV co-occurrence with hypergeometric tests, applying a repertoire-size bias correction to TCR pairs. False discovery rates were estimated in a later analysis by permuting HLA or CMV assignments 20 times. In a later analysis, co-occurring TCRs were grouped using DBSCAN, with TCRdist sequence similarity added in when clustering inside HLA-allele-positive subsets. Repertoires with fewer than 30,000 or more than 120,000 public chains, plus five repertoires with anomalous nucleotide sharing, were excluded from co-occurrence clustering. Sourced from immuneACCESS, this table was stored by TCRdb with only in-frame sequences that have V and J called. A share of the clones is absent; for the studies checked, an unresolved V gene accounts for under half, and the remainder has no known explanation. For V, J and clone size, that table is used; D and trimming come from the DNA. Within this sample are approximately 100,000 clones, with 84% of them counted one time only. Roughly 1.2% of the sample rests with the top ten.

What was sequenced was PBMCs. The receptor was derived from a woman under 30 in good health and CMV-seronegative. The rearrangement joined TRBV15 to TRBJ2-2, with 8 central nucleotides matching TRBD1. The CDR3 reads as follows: CATSRRQGYTGELFF. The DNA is TGTGCCACCAGCAGACGACAGGGGTACACCGGGGAGCTGTTTTTT.